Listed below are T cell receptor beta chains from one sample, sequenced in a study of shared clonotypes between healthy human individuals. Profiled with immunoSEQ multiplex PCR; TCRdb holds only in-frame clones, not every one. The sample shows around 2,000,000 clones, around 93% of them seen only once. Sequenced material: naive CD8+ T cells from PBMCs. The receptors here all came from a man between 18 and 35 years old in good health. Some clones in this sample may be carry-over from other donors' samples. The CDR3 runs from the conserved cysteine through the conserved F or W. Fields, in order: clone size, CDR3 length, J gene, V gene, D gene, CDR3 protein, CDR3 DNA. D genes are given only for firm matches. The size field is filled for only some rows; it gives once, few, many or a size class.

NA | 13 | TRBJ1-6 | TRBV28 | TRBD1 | CASTPPRDSGLHF | TGTGCCAGCACCCCCCCACGGGACAGCGGACTCCACTTT
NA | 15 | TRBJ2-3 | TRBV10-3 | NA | CAIRDYIASTDTQYF | TGTGCCATCAGAGACTACATCGCTAGCACAGATACGCAGTATTTT
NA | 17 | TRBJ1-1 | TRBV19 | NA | CASRKPAGERGNTEAFF | TGTGCCAGTAGAAAACCGGCGGGGGAGAGGGGGAACACTGAAGCTTTCTTT
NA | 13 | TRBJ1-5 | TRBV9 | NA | CASSVGFNQPQHF | TGTGCCAGCAGCGTAGGGTTCAATCAGCCCCAGCATTTT
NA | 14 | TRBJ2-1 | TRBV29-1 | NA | CSAPDGGRWYEQFF | TGCAGCGCCCCGGATGGGGGGCGCTGGTATGAGCAGTTCTTC
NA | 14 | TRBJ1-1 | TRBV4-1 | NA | CASSHPGQNTEAFF | TGCGCCAGCAGCCACCCGGGACAGAACACTGAAGCTTTCTTT
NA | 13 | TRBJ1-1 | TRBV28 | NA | CASSWAENTEAFF | TGTGCCAGCAGCTGGGCAGAGAACACTGAAGCTTTCTTT
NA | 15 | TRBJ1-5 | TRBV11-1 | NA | CASSTDRDSNQPQHF | TGTGCCAGCAGCACAGACAGAGATAGCAATCAGCCCCAGCATTTT
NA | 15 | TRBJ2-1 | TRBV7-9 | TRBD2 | CASSWGTSGSNEQFF | TGTGCCAGCAGCTGGGGGACTAGCGGAAGTAATGAGCAGTTCTTC
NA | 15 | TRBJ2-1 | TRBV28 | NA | CASRGRESSYNEQFF | TGTGCCAGCCGTGGACGCGAAAGCTCCTACAATGAGCAGTTCTTC
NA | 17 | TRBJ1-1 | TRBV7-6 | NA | CASSLAPVVGGNTEAFF | TGTGCCAGCAGCTTAGCGCCTGTAGTGGGCGGGAACACTGAAGCTTTCTTT
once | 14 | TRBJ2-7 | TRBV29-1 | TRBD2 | CSVEVSGGGYEQYF | TGCAGCGTTGAAGTTTCGGGAGGGGGCTACGAGCAGTACTTC
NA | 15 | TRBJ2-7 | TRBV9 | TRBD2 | CASSVGAGAGYEQYF | TGTGCCAGCAGCGTAGGAGCGGGAGCTGGCTACGAGCAGTACTTC
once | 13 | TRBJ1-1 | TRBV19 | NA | CASSMGTPTEAFF | TGTGCCAGTAGTATGGGAACCCCTACTGAAGCTTTCTTT
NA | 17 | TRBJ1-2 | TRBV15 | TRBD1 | CATSTDRGPTINYGYTF | TGTGCCACCAGCACCGACAGGGGCCCTACAATAAACTATGGCTACACCTTC
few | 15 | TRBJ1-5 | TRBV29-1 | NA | CSVTQLTGPNQPQHF | TGCAGCGTGACCCAACTAACAGGGCCTAATCAGCCCCAGCATTTT
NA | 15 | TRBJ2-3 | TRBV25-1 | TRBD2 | CASSETSGRRDTQYF | TGTGCCAGCAGTGAGACTAGCGGGAGGCGAGATACGCAGTATTTT
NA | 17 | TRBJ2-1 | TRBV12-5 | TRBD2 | CASGQYGLAGVYNEQFF | TGTGCTAGTGGACAGTACGGACTAGCGGGAGTCTACAATGAGCAGTTCTTC
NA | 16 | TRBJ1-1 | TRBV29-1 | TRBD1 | CSVTGGTGMVNTEAFF | TGCAGCGTTACTGGGGGGACAGGGATGGTGAACACTGAAGCTTTCTTT
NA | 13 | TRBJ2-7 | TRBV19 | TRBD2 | CATAGTSAEEQYF | TGTGCCACCGCGGGGACTAGCGCCGAGGAGCAGTACTTC
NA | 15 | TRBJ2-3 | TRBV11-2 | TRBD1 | CASSPGDRRTDTQYF | TGTGCCAGCAGCCCGGGGGACAGGCGCACAGATACGCAGTATTTT
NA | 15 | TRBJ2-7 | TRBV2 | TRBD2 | CASTRLAGGYHEQYF | TGTGCCAGCACCAGACTAGCGGGAGGATACCACGAGCAGTACTTC
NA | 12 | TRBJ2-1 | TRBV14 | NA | CASSQERAEQFF | TGTGCCAGCAGCCAAGAAAGAGCGGAACAGTTCTTC
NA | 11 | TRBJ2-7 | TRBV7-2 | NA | CASTWGYEQYF | TGTGCCAGCACCTGGGGCTACGAGCAGTACTTC
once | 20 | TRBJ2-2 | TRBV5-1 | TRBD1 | CASSLGVSWDRGPNTGELFF | TGCGCCAGCAGCTTGGGGGTATCCTGGGACAGGGGCCCTAACACCGGGGAGCTGTTTTTT
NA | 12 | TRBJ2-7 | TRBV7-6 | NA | CASSSTSYEQYF | TGTGCCAGCAGCTCAACTTCATACGAGCAGTACTTC
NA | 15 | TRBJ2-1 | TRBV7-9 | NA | CASSLVGVLANEQFF | TGTGCCAGCAGCTTAGTTGGGGTGTTGGCCAATGAGCAGTTCTTC
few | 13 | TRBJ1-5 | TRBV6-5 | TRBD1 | CASSLQGTQPQHF | TGTGCCAGCAGTCTACAGGGGACTCAGCCCCAGCATTTT
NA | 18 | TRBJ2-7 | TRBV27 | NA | CASSLSWDTLSSSYEQYF | TGTGCCAGCAGTTTATCCTGGGACACACTATCTAGCTCCTACGAGCAGTACTTC
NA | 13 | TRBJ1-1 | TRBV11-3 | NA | CASSLGTNFEAFF | TGTGCCAGCAGCTTAGGGACAAACTTTGAAGCTTTCTTT
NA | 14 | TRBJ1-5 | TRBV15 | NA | CATSHPETPQPQHF | TGTGCCACCAGTCACCCGGAGACGCCACAGCCCCAGCATTTT
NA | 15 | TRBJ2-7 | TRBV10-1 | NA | CASSEGPTSPHEQYF | TGCGCCAGCAGTGAGGGACCCACCTCCCCCCACGAGCAGTACTTC
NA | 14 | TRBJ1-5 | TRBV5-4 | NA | CASSLGVGNQPQHF | TGTGCCAGCAGCTTGGGCGTGGGCAATCAGCCCCAGCATTTT
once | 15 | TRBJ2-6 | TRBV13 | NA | CASSLGITGANVLTF | TGTGCCAGCAGCTTAGGGATTACCGGGGCCAACGTCCTGACTTTC
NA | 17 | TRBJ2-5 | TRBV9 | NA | CASSGGVSLAPQETQYF | TGTGCCAGCAGCGGGGGGGTTTCCCTAGCGCCCCAAGAGACCCAGTACTTC
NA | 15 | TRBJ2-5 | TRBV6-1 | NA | CASSQHRDSQETQYF | TGTGCCAGCAGTCAGCACCGGGACTCTCAAGAGACCCAGTACTTC
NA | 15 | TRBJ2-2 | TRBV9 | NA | CASSVEPINTGELFF | TGTGCCAGCAGCGTAGAGCCTATCAACACCGGGGAGCTGTTTTTT
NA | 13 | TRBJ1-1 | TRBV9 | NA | CASSVGGDTEAFF | TGTGCCAGCAGCGTAGGGGGGGATACAGAAGCTTTCTTT
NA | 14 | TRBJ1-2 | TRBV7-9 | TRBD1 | CASSPSGTVYGYTF | TGTGCCAGCAGCCCCAGTGGGACAGTCTATGGCTACACCTTC
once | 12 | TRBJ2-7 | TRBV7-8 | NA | CASSLADYEQYF | TGTGCCAGCAGCCTGGCAGACTACGAGCAGTACTTC
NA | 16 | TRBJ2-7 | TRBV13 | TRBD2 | CASSSSGAGGIYEQYF | TGTGCCAGCAGCTCCTCCGGGGCGGGAGGGATCTACGAGCAGTACTTC
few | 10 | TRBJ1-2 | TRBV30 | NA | CAWSGLGYTF | TGTGCCTGGAGTGGGCTCGGCTACACCTTC
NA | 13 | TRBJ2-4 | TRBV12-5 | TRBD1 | CASAGTDKNIQYF | TGTGCTAGTGCCGGGACAGACAAAAACATTCAGTACTTC
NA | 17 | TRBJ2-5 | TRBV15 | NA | CATSRDRDTLGEETQYF | TGTGCCACCAGCAGAGATCGGGACACGTTAGGAGAAGAGACCCAGTACTTC
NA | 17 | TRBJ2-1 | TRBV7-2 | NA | CASRGWEDAGAYNEQFF | TGTGCCAGCAGGGGTTGGGAGGATGCGGGCGCCTACAATGAGCAGTTCTTC
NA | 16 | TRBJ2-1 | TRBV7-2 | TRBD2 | CASSLISPSGSYEQFF | TGTGCCAGCAGCTTAATTTCTCCTAGCGGGAGTTATGAGCAGTTCTTC
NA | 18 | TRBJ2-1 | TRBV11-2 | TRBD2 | CASREASVGAGGYNEQFF | TGTGCCAGCAGGGAGGCCTCGGTGGGAGCGGGGGGTTACAATGAGCAGTTCTTC